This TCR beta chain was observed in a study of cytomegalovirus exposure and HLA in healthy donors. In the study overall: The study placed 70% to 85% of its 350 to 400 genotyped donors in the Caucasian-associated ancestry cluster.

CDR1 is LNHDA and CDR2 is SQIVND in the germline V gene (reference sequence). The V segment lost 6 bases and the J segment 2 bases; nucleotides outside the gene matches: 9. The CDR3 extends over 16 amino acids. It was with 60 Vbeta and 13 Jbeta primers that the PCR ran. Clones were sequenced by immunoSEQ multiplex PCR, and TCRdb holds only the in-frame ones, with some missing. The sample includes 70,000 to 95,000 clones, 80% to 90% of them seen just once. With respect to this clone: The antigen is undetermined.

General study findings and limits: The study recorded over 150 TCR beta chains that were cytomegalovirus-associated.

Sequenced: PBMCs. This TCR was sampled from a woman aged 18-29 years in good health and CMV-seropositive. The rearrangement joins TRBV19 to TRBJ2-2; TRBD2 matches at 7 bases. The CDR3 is CASSGRRTQNTGELFF. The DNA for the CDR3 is TGTGCCAGTAGCGGGAGGCGAACACAAAACACCGGGGAGCTGTTTTTT. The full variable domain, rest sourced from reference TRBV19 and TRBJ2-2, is DGGITQSPKYLFRKEGQNVTLSCEQNLNHDAMYWYRQDPGQGLRLIYYSQIVNDFQKGDIAEGYSVSREKKESFPLTVTSAQKNPTAFYLCASSGRRTQNTGELFFGEGSRLTVL.